This T cell receptor beta chain was observed in a study of T cell repertoires in cytomegalovirus infection (dated by TCRdb to between 2019 and 2020). General notes on the study: Donor HLA type was relevant to the analysis, because carriage of CMV infection together with the matching HLA type was indicated by public TCR beta signatures.

The instrument given in TCRdb is Illumina HiSeq 1500. TCRdb reprocessing: public reads trimmed at Q25 with fastp, clones called with MiXCR, in-frame beta chains kept. Each CDR3 protein appears once, grouped with its most common genes and DNA. In this sample the table shows approximately 700,000 distinct CDR3 sequences, approximately 34% of which occur a single time. 2.5% to 3% of the sample belongs to the ten largest clones. Note on this clonotype: What antigen it recognizes has not been identified. There are no base qualities to consult, and no much larger clone falls within one base.

Reading from cysteine to phenylalanine, the CDR3 counts 14 amino acids. Left in the record is the CDR3 DNA by itself, 42 bases read in frame from the first base. CDR1 and CDR2 are drawn from the germline V gene: SGHVS, FQNEAQ. V and J lose 1 base and 5 bases, and a span of 11 bases separates them. On the study overall, not on this receptor specifically: In both this cohort and an independent cohort of several hundred donors, the cumulative frequency of public TCR beta family members distinguished carriers of CMV infection plus the relevant HLA type. In the ex vivo response, HLA-C-restricted CMV-specific TCR beta clonotypes were dominant, and in two of eight donors the single most frequent clonotype came from this HLA-C-restricted group.

The TCR comes from a human donor in good health (CMV status not recorded). Some clones in this sample may be carry-over from other donors' samples. What was sequenced was PBMCs. The chain is encoded by TRBV7-8 joined to TRBJ2-5, with the D segment possibly TRBD1 or TRBD2, each aligning over 5 bases. The CDR3 corresponds to CASSLVRELETQYF. In nucleotide form, the sequence is TGTGCCAGCAGCTTAGTCAGGGAGTTGGAGACCCAGTACTTC.